Included here is one TCR beta chain sequence, with context. The data were obtained in a study of monozygotic twins with inflammatory bowel disease. TCRdb reanalyzed the 5' RACE reads and collapses them to one entry per CDR3 protein, without DNA. The table counts approximately 400,000 distinct CDR3 sequences; approximately 2.4% lies in the top ten. CDR1 is GTSNPN and CDR2 is SVGIG in the germline V gene (reference sequence). The CDR3 has 14 amino acids. The chain is built from TRBV30 and TRBJ2-2; TCRdb reports TRBD2, a call that lacks DNA to check it against. Sequencing used blood. The origin of this receptor is a human donor with ulcerative colitis or Crohn's disease, or a healthy co-twin of an affected twin (not recorded which). The CDR3 spells CAHKRRETTGELFF. Full variable domain (missing parts from reference TRBV30 and TRBJ2-2): SQTIHQWPATLVQPVGSPLSLECTVEGTSNPNLYWYRQAAGRGLQLLFYSVGIGQISSEVPQNLSASRPQDRQFILSSKKLLLSDSGFYLCAHKRRETTGELFFGEGSRLTVL.